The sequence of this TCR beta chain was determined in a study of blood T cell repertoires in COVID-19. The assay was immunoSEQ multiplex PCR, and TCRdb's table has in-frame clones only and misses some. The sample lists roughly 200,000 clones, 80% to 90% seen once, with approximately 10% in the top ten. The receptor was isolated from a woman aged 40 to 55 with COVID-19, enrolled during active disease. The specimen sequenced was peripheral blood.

CDR3 coding DNA: TGTGCCAGCAGCATCGGACTAGCGGGGAAAAATGAGCAGTTCTTC. Translated, it gives CASSIGLAGKNEQFF. The rearrangement joins TRBV7-8 to TRBJ2-1; TRBD2 matches at 12 bases. The CDR3 has 15 residues. CDR1 SGHVS and CDR2 FQNEAQ come from the germline V gene. The V gene end was trimmed by 5 bases and the J gene end by 7 bases; junction bases not matched to a gene: 6.